What follows is one T cell receptor beta chain and its context. This sample is part of a study of cytomegalovirus exposure and HLA in healthy donors. Germline assignment: CDR1 ENHRY and CDR2 SYGVKD. The CDR3 covers 19 residues. The V gene lost 1 base and the J gene lost 5 bases, with 24 bases spanning the gap. PCR amplification relied on 60 Vbeta primers (plus 13 Jbeta primers). The table came from immunoSEQ multiplex PCR; TCRdb's copy has only in-frame clones and leaves some out. This sample carries fewer than 250,000 clones, 70% to 80% of them seen once, and the ten largest clones take 0.22%. The gene calls are TRBV10-3 and TRBJ2-1, with a tentative D call TRBD1 (6 bases). Sequencing was carried out using PBMCs. The receptor's source is a girl aged 2 to 9 in good health and CMV-seronegative. In nucleotides, the CDR3 is TGTGCCATCAGTGAGTACTCCGAGAATCCAGGGGCCCAGAACAATGAGCAGTTCTTC. The encoded protein is CAISEYSENPGAQNNEQFF.